The next 27 T cell receptor beta chains were all read from a single sample in a study of T-cell reconstitution after alpha-beta-depleted transplantation in children. Construction of the TCRbeta library involved unique molecular identifiers. TCRdb reprocessed the PCR reads with MiXCR, giving one entry per CDR3 protein. The sample has about 110,000 distinct CDR3 sequences, about a tenth seen once. The sequencing here drew on PBMCs from the stem cell graft donor, taken from the stem cell graft. These receptors came from a human donor who donated a stem cell graft to a child with acute lymphoblastic leukemia.

This clonotype was seen ten or more times. The V gene is TRBV7-2, the J gene TRBJ2-7, with 11 bases aligning to TRBD2. Germline V gene sequence: CDR1 SGHTA, CDR2 FQGNSA. V was clipped by 2 bases and J by 0 bases; unmatched bases: 6. CDR3 length: 17 residues. CDR3 residues: CASSLHEGLAVSYEQYF. The DNA of the CDR3 is TGTGCCAGCAGCTTACATGAGGGACTAGCGGTCTCCTACGAGCAGTACTTC.

This clonotype has ten or more counts. This rearrangement joins TRBV10-3 to TRBJ2-1; D ambiguous. Trimming pared 2 bases from V and 3 bases from J, leaving 8 bases between. Germline V gives CDR1 ENHRY, CDR2 SYGVKD. The length of the CDR3 is 14 residues. The CDR3 DNA sequence: TGTGCCATCAGTGAGGACAACCGCTACAATGAGCAGTTCTTC. This codes for CAISEDNRYNEQFF.

This clonotype has a count of ten or more. The V gene is TRBV7-9, the J gene TRBJ1-2, with 8 bases lining up with TRBD1. The CDR3 spans 14 residues. The trim removed 4 bases at V and 3 bases at J, leaving 4 bases unmatched. Germline values: CDR1 SEHNR, CDR2 FQNEAQ (reference sequence). The CDR3 here is CASSSGTGDYGYTF. CDR3 sequence (DNA): TGTGCCAGCAGCTCCGGGACAGGCGACTATGGCTACACCTTC.

This clonotype turned up a few times. The V and J genes are TRBV10-3 and TRBJ2-1, with 8 bases fitting TRBD2. This CDR3 comprises 15 residues. Trimming took 8 bases from V and 8 from J; bases not matched to a gene: 14. The V gene's germline CDR1 is ENHRY and CDR2 SYGVKD. The CDR3 loop is CAISRGSGGRDEQFF. CDR3 sequence (DNA): TGTGCCATCTCAAGGGGCAGCGGGGGTAGGGATGAGCAGTTCTTC.

The V call is TRBV11-2, the J call TRBJ1-6, with D unclear. CDR3 size: 13 residues. With 1 base removed from V and 7 bases from J, the gap between germline ends came to 5 bases. CDR1 and CDR2 from the germline V gene are SGHAT and FQNNGV. The CDR3 coding sequence is TGTGCCAGCAGCTTAGTGTCGAATTCACCCCTCCACTTT. Translating gives CASSLVSNSPLHF.

This clonotype was seen at least ten times. The V call is TRBV5-1, the J call TRBJ1-1, with 8 bases fitting TRBD1. Germline CDR1 is SGHRS and CDR2 is YFSETQ. The CDR3 is 15 amino acids. V shed 3 bases, J shed 4 bases, and the junction held 8 bases outside the gene matches. As DNA, the CDR3 is TGCGCCAGCAGCTCCTTGACAGGGGCGGGCACTGAAGCTTTCTTT. This sequence encodes CASSSLTGAGTEAFF.

The table lists this clonotype with many counts. The chain carries TRBV9 and TRBJ2-7, with 12 bases aligning to TRBD1. The CDR3 extends over 14 amino acids. From germline, CDR1 is SGDLS and CDR2 YYNGEE. J was trimmed by 12 bases and V by 4 bases; bases with no gene match: 11. The CDR3 bases are TGTGCCAGCAGCAAAAGCGGGACAGGGGGCGCGATGTACTTC. Its protein product is CASSKSGTGGAMYF.

With regard to this clonotype: A much larger clone differs by one base, so this may be a read error. V is TRBV18 and J is TRBJ2-7; 7 positions agree with TRBD1. The germline CDR1 and CDR2 sequences are KGHSH and LQKENI. The CDR3 loop spans 13 amino acids. J gave up 5 bases and V 5 bases, and 6 bases lay outside the gene matches. This CDR3 is CASSMGQINEQYF. The DNA of the CDR3 is TGTGCCAGCTCAATGGGACAGATCAACGAGCAGTACTTC. Full variable domain (rest looked up from reference TRBV18 and TRBJ2-7): NAGVMQNPRHLVRRRGQEARLRCSPMKGHSHVYWYRQLPEEGLKFMVYLQKENIIDESGMPKERFSAEFPKEGPSILRIQQVVRGDSAAYFCASSMGQINEQYFGPGTRLTVT.

This clonotype was seen repeatedly, ten times or more. This chain connects TRBV10-2 to TRBJ1-2; 10 bases map to TRBD1. The CDR3 contains 16 residues. Germline CDR1 WSHSY, CDR2 SAAADI. The V segment lost 3 bases and the J segment 1 base; nucleotides outside the gene matches: 5. The CDR3 spells CASSEGTGVRNYGYTF. In DNA, the CDR3 is TGCGCCAGCAGTGAAGGGACAGGGGTCCGTAACTATGGCTACACCTTC.

This clonotype showed up many times. The chain carries TRBV7-2 and TRBJ1-2; D is perhaps TRBD1 (6 bases). V lost 4 bases to trimming and J lost 8 bases, with 20 bases between them. Germline V lookup: CDR1 SGHTA, CDR2 FQGNSA. The length of the CDR3 is 15 residues. CDR3 sequence (DNA): TGTGCCAGCAGCTCATGGGGACAAGGGGATAGAGGCTACACCTTC. This sequence encodes CASSSWGQGDRGYTF.

In the case of this clonotype: A junction boundary mismatches the germline segment, possibly from a read error. This CDR3 is CASSYGTDKNSQYF. The CDR3 nucleotides are TGTGCCAGCAGTTACGGGACAGACAAAAACAGTCAGTACTTC. The chain joins TRBV3-1 to TRBJ2-4; TRBD1 agrees at 7 bases. This CDR3 is 14 amino acids long. Germline-derived CDR1 and CDR2 are LGHDT and YNNKEL (reference sequence).

This clonotype was detected many times. The chain joins TRBV5-1 to TRBJ1-4; possibly TRBD1 for D (6 bases). The V gene lost 7 bases and the J gene lost 5 bases, with 9 bases spanning the gap. Germline CDR1 SGHRS, CDR2 YFSETQ. This CDR3 spans 12 amino acids. The CDR3 DNA sequence: TGCGCCAGCCAGGGGCGGAATGAAAAACTGTTTTTT. This sequence encodes CASQGRNEKLFF. The full variable domain, rest sourced from reference TRBV5-1 and TRBJ1-4, is KAGVTQTPRYLIKTRGQQVTLSCSPISGHRSVSWYQQTPGQGLQFLFEYFSETQRNKGNFPGRFSGRQFSNSRSEMNVSTLELGDSALYLCASQGRNEKLFFGSGTQLSVL.

This clonotype was seen at least ten times. J is TRBJ1-5 and V is TRBV12-3 or TRBV12-4; D possibly corresponds to TRBD1 (6 bases). Trimming pared 5 bases from V and 4 bases from J, leaving 12 bases between. The CDR3 is 14 residues long. The CDR3 loop is CASSRYRANQPQHF. The CDR3 nucleotides are TGTGCCAGCAGTCGGTACAGGGCAAATCAGCCCCAGCATTTT.

This clonotype was seen repeatedly, ten times or more. The chain recombines TRBV5-1 with TRBJ2-3, with D perhaps being TRBD1 or TRBD2 (6 bases each). This CDR3 region has 16 residues. CDR1 and CDR2 (germline): SGHRS, YFSETQ. Deletions cut 0 bases from V and 3 bases from J, with 14 bases between. The CDR3 nucleotides read TGCGCCAGCAGCTTGGAAGGGGGAGGACGGACAGATACGCAGTATTTT. Amino acid sequence: CASSLEGGGRTDTQYF.

This clonotype appeared many times. The chain joins TRBV6-5 to TRBJ1-4; unclear D gene. The CDR3 totals 14 residues. Germline assignment: CDR1 MNHEY and CDR2 SVGAGI. V dropped 6 bases and J dropped 4 bases, with 12 bases sitting between them. The CDR3 DNA sequence: TGTGCCAGCAGACCCCGCCAGCTTAATGAAAAACTGTTTTTT. Protein sequence: CASRPRQLNEKLFF.

The chain joins TRBV11-3 to TRBJ2-5; D remains unclear. Germline V gene sequence: CDR1 SGHNT, CDR2 YENEEA. CDR3 length equals 14 residues. Trimming removed 2 bases from V and 4 bases from J, with 11 bases in between. For the CDR3, the DNA is TGTGCCAGCAGCTTAAGTTCACAGTCAGAGACCCAGTACTTC. Translated, it gives CASSLSSQSETQYF.

This clonotype was counted many times. V usage is TRBV18 and J usage is TRBJ2-5; a possible D gene is TRBD1 (6 bases). CDR3 length equals 13 residues. V gave up 4 bases and J gave up 1 base, with 7 bases separating them. Germline loops: CDR1 KGHSH, CDR2 LQKENI. The chain's CDR3 is CASSRTAQETQYF. Written as DNA, the CDR3 is TGTGCCAGCTCACGGACAGCCCAAGAGACCCAGTACTTC.

This clonotype was detected ten times or more. The chain links TRBV6-1 to TRBJ2-2; TRBD1 might be the D (6 bases). Trimming took 3 bases from V and 4 from J, leaving 12 bases between them. The CDR3 is made up of 15 amino acids. The germline gives CDR1 MNHNS, CDR2 SASEGT. The CDR3 sequence: CASSEDRLLTGELFF. The CDR3 nucleotides read TGTGCCAGCAGTGAGGACAGATTACTCACCGGGGAGCTGTTTTTT.

V is TRBV7-9 and J is TRBJ2-7; D uncertain. The CDR3 totals 14 residues. V gave up 4 bases and J gave up 2 bases, with 12 bases separating them. The germline V gene encodes CDR1 SEHNR and CDR2 FQNEAQ (reference sequence). CDR3 in amino acids: CASSSRAGAYEQYF. DNA for the CDR3: TGTGCCAGCAGCTCACGAGCAGGAGCCTACGAGCAGTACTTC.

J is TRBJ2-7 and V is TRBV5-4; D remains ambiguous. From germline, CDR1 is SGHNT and CDR2 YYREEE (reference sequence). The CDR3 runs 11 residues. Trimming left V 6 bases short and J 5 bases short, with 9 bases between. For the CDR3, the DNA is TGTGCCAGCACCCACGCGAACGAGCAGTACTTC. This translates into CASTHANEQYF.

This clonotype appeared many times. This chain joins TRBV20-1 and TRBJ2-1; 9 nucleotides agree with TRBD2. Looked up from germline, CDR1 is DFQATT and CDR2 is SNEGSKA (reference sequence). J gave up 6 bases and V 3 bases, and 12 bases lay outside the gene matches. This CDR3 is 16 amino acids long. The CDR3 is CSAREARLAGINEQFF. The CDR3 nucleotides read TGCAGTGCTAGGGAAGCACGGCTAGCGGGAATCAATGAGCAGTTCTTC.

CDR3: CASSLKLISSGLSYEQYF. CDR3 DNA sequence: TGTGCCAGCAGCTTGAAACTGATAAGTAGCGGGCTATCCTACGAGCAGTACTTC. The gene calls are TRBV7-6 and TRBJ2-7; 7 positions agree with TRBD2. V dropped 3 bases and J dropped 1; count of bases not matched to a gene: 15. CDR1 is SGHVS and CDR2 is FNYEAQ in the germline V gene. This CDR3 comprises 18 residues.

This clonotype has ten or more counts. The V call is TRBV6-2 or TRBV6-3, the J call TRBJ2-2; tentative D call: TRBD1 (5 bases). Trimming took off 0 bases at V and 2 bases at J, with 16 bases between the two ends. Germline CDR1 MNHEY, CDR2 SVGEGT. This CDR3 region has 18 residues. CDR3 region: CASSYSTVGARNTGELFF. The DNA of the CDR3 is TGTGCCAGCAGTTACTCGACGGTAGGGGCGCGAAACACCGGGGAGCTGTTTTTT.

This clonotype has ten or more counts. The rearrangement joins TRBV3-1 to TRBJ2-7; 7 bases are a match to TRBD2. Germline V gene data show CDR1 as LGHDT and CDR2 as YNNKEL (reference sequence). V shed 0 bases, J shed 4 bases, and the junction held 6 bases outside the gene matches. This CDR3 contains 15 residues. DNA for the CDR3: TGTGCCAGCAGCCAAGACCCTAGCGGACTTTACGAGCAGTACTTC. It specifies CASSQDPSGLYEQYF.

This clonotype occurred many times. This rearrangement joins TRBV4-2 to TRBJ2-7; D might be TRBD1 (6 bases). CDR1 and CDR2 (germline): LGHNA, YNFKEQ. V was clipped by 0 bases and J by 0 bases, with 9 bases between them. This CDR3 comprises 15 residues. CDR3 sequence reads: CASSQEPDSSYEQYF. CDR3 DNA sequence: TGTGCCAGCAGCCAAGAACCGGACAGCTCCTACGAGCAGTACTTC.

This clonotype was recorded at least ten times. The chain joins TRBV28 to TRBJ2-5, with 8 bases matching TRBD2. This CDR3 region has 15 residues. The germline gives CDR1 MDHEN, CDR2 SYDVKM. The V segment lost 5 bases and the J segment 4 bases; nucleotides outside the gene matches: 9. CDR3 loop: CASSPRRAGAETQYF. The DNA for the CDR3 is TGTGCCAGCAGTCCCCGAAGAGCGGGAGCAGAGACCCAGTACTTC.

The table lists this clonotype with many counts. CDR3 sequence: CASSYSFGTSNTEAFF. In DNA form, the CDR3 reads TGTGCCAGCAGTTACTCGTTTGGGACGTCGAACACTGAAGCTTTCTTT. This chain links TRBV6-2 or TRBV6-3 with TRBJ1-1; possible D gene TRBD1, 5 bases. CDR3 length equals 16 residues. Germline V gives CDR1 MNHEY, CDR2 SVGEGT. With 0 bases removed from V and 1 base from J, the gap between germline ends came to 12 bases.